The 20 T cell receptor beta chains below come from one sample, sequenced in a study of T cell changes during pregnancy in multiple sclerosis. The assay was immunoSEQ multiplex PCR, and TCRdb's table has in-frame clones only and misses some. The sample holds roughly 75,000 clones, under 95% seen once. Source: peripheral blood, taken after pregnancy. The receptors come from a female donor in good health, enrolled as a control in a pregnancy study.

The chain couples TRBV12-5 to TRBJ2-3; 12 nucleotides agree with TRBD1. CDR1 is LGHNT, CDR2 FRNRAP, per germline. J was trimmed by 4 bases and V by 6 bases; bases with no gene match: 5. The CDR3 totals 15 residues. Here the CDR3 reads CASGPGTGGSDTQYF. The CDR3 DNA sequence: TGTGCTAGTGGCCCCGGGACAGGGGGCTCAGATACGCAGTATTTT.

This chain joins TRBV9 and TRBJ1-1; D remains ambiguous. Germline values: CDR1 SGDLS, CDR2 YYNGEE. Trimming pared 3 bases from V and 3 bases from J, leaving 9 bases between. The CDR3 spans 13 residues. The DNA of the CDR3 is TGTGCCAGCAGCGGGACTGGTGACACTGAAGCTTTCTTT. Translated, it gives CASSGTGDTEAFF. The variable domain in full, with the rest retrieved from reference TRBV9 and TRBJ1-1, is DSGVTQTPKHLITATGQRVTLRCSPRSGDLSVYWYQQSLDQGLQFLIQYYNGEERAKGNILERFSAQQFPDLHSELNLSSLELGDSALYFCASSGTGDTEAFFGQGTRLTVV.

The rearrangement joins TRBV15 to TRBJ2-3, with a weak D call TRBD1 (6 bases). The germline CDR1 and CDR2 sequences are LNHNV and YYDKDF (reference sequence). With 5 bases removed from V and 0 bases from J, the gap between germline ends came to 12 bases. This CDR3 region has 15 residues. The CDR3 nucleotides read TGTGCCACCAGCCTCTTAAGGGGGAGCACAGATACGCAGTATTTT. As protein: CATSLLRGSTDTQYF.

The chain recombines TRBV30 with TRBJ2-7; D possibly corresponds to TRBD2 (7 bases). In germline, CDR1 is GTSNPN, CDR2 SVGIG (reference sequence). The CDR3 runs 16 residues. V lost 5 bases to trimming and J lost 7 bases, with 27 bases between them. The CDR3 DNA follows: TGTGCCTGGGGATATAACGTAGTCGCGGGGGCCAAAGAGCAGTACTTC. Amino acids: CAWGYNVVAGAKEQYF.

The V and J genes are TRBV9 and TRBJ2-1; 7 bases fit TRBD2. This CDR3 has 15 residues. V trimming: 4 bases; J trimming: 8 bases; junction bases outside the gene matches: 12. Germline loops: CDR1 SGDLS, CDR2 YYNGEE. The CDR3 DNA reads TGTGCCAGCAGCCCCCCTAGCGGCCGGGGAGATGAGCAGTTCTTC. Its translation: CASSPPSGRGDEQFF.

The rearrangement links TRBV11-1 to TRBJ2-5; TRBD2 is a possible D gene (6 bases). Per germline, CDR1 SGHAT and CDR2 FQDESV (reference sequence). CDR3 length equals 15 residues. Trimming shortened V by 7 bases and J by 4 bases, and 19 bases separated the two germline ends. The CDR3 reads CASTTDPGTRETQYF. The CDR3 DNA follows: TGTGCCAGCACCACGGACCCGGGGACTCGAGAGACCCAGTACTTC.

The V call is TRBV20-1, the J call TRBJ2-7; D possibly corresponds to TRBD2 (5 bases). The germline V gene encodes CDR1 DFQATT and CDR2 SNEGSKA (reference sequence). V lost 2 bases and J lost 4, with 6 bases in between. The CDR3 has 11 residues. The CDR3 DNA follows: TGCAGTGCTAGACTAGCATACGAGCAGTACTTC. Its translation: CSARLAYEQYF.

The CDR3: CSVGTGNGNTIYF. CDR3 DNA: TGCAGCGTTGGGACAGGGAATGGAAACACCATATATTTT. V usage is TRBV29-1 and J usage is TRBJ1-3; 8 bases agree with TRBD1. The CDR3 extends over 13 amino acids. Germline CDR1 and CDR2: SQVTM and ANQGSEA. J gave up 3 bases and V 4 bases, and 2 bases lay outside the gene matches.

The CDR3 reads CASSFEGARTQPQHF. The CDR3 bases are TGTGCCAGCAGTTTTGAAGGGGCGCGGACTCAGCCCCAGCATTTT. This sequence joins TRBV28 and TRBJ1-5, with a tentative D call TRBD1 (5 bases). V was cut by 3 bases and J by 6 bases, with 15 bases left in between. There are 15 residues in the CDR3. Germline-derived CDR1 and CDR2 are MDHEN and SYDVKM.

V gene TRBV4-1 combines with J gene TRBJ2-1, with D perhaps TRBD1 (6 bases). Germline CDR1 and CDR2: MGHRA and YSYEKL. V lost 3 bases and J 2 bases, leaving 11 bases between the germline ends. CDR3 length: 15 amino acids. CDR3 DNA sequence: TGCGCCAGCAGCCACAACAGGGATGCCTACAATGAGCAGTTCTTC. This translates into CASSHNRDAYNEQFF.

The chain combines TRBV27 with TRBJ2-1, with 13 positions matching TRBD2. The ends lost 5 bases at V and 10 bases at J; junction bases unmatched: 14. CDR3 size: 17 residues. Germline values: CDR1 MNHEY, CDR2 SMNVEV (reference sequence). Here the CDR3 DNA reads TGTGCCAGCAGTGGATTGACCGGGACTAGCGGGGTATACGAGCAGTTCTTC. Its protein is CASSGLTGTSGVYEQFF.

The chain uses TRBV5-1 and TRBJ1-1, with D perhaps TRBD1 (6 bases). The CDR3 sequence is 15 residues long. The germline V gene has CDR1 SGHRS and CDR2 YFSETQ. V was pared by 1 base and J by 4 bases, with 14 bases between. CDR3 sequence (DNA): TGCGCCAGCAGCTTGTCAGGGGAAGGGCTCACTGAAGCTTTCTTT. The encoded protein is CASSLSGEGLTEAFF.

The CDR3 bases are TGTGCCAGCAGTGCCGTGATACAGGAAATTTCTCCACCCGAGCAGTACTTC. It yields the protein CASSAVIQEISPPEQYF. The chain recombines TRBV6-4 with TRBJ2-7, with a possible D match to TRBD1 (5 bases). The CDR3 totals 17 residues. Trimming left V 4 bases short and J 6 bases short, with 25 bases between. Germline V gene data show CDR1 as MRHNA and CDR2 as SNTAGT.

The rearrangement joins TRBV7-6 to TRBJ2-1, with D possibly TRBD2 on 6 matching bases. V lost 5 bases and J 5 bases, leaving 25 bases between the germline ends. This CDR3 spans 18 amino acids. The germline CDR1 and CDR2 sequences are SGHVS and FNYEAQ. CDR3 nucleotides: TGTGCCAGCAGCACGGCCGCCTACCGGAGGGGTCGACACAATGAGCAGTTCTTC. Translating it yields CASSTAAYRRGRHNEQFF.

The chain combines TRBV6-4 with TRBJ2-1; TRBD2 might be the D (5 bases). Trimming removed 4 bases from V and 6 bases from J, with 13 bases in between. The germline V gene encodes CDR1 MRHNA and CDR2 SNTAGT. This CDR3 has 14 amino acids. The CDR3 protein is CASSGGEGSNEQFF. For the CDR3, the DNA is TGTGCCAGCAGTGGGGGAGAAGGATCCAATGAGCAGTTCTTC.

The chain is built from TRBV6-1 and TRBJ1-1; the D is unclear. Looked up from germline, CDR1 is MNHNS and CDR2 is SASEGT. The CDR3 extends over 11 amino acids. Trimming shortened V by 3 bases and J by 7 bases, and 6 bases separated the two germline ends. As DNA, the CDR3 is TGTGCCAGCAGTGAGGTGAGTGAAGCTTTCTTT. Amino acids: CASSEVSEAFF.

This chain connects TRBV27 to TRBJ2-5, with TRBD1 matching over 9 bases. The junction had 7 bases not matched to a gene; V was cut back by 6 bases and J by 5 bases. Germline V CDR1 and CDR2: MNHEY, SMNVEV (reference sequence). The CDR3 has 14 residues. The CDR3 coding sequence is TGTGCCAGCAGCAACAGGGGGCTGTGGGAGACCCAGTACTTC. Its translation: CASSNRGLWETQYF.

The chain joins TRBV20-1 to TRBJ2-7; TRBD1 matches at 7 bases. J lost 5 bases, V lost 8 bases, and 3 bases had no gene match. Germline V lookup: CDR1 DFQATT, CDR2 SNEGSKA (reference sequence). CDR3 length: 10 residues. In nucleotides, the CDR3 is TGCAGTACAGGGGCAAACGAGCAGTACTTC. Translation: CSTGANEQYF.

The chain is built from TRBV6-5 and TRBJ2-3; 12 nucleotides agree with TRBD2. V lost 2 bases and J lost 2; bases outside the gene matches: 2. The CDR3 length is 16 residues. Per the germline V gene, CDR1 is MNHEY and CDR2 is SVGAGI. The CDR3 DNA follows: TGTGCCAGCAGTTACGGACTAGCGGGATCCACAGATACGCAGTATTTT. Its translation is CASSYGLAGSTDTQYF.

This clone appeared a single time. The chain uses TRBV27 and TRBJ2-7; D gene ambiguous. V gave up 2 bases and J gave up 0 bases, with 8 bases separating them. Germline assignment: CDR1 MNHEY and CDR2 SMNVEV (reference sequence). The CDR3 loop spans 14 amino acids. The CDR3 DNA reads as TGTGCCAGCAGTTTACGGTTCCTCTCCTACGAGCAGTACTTC. Its protein product is CASSLRFLSYEQYF.